Presented here are 17 T cell receptor beta chains from one specimen sequenced in a study of shared clonotypes between healthy human individuals. Naive CD8 isolation took CD45RO-negative cells positively selected for CCR7 and excluded terminally differentiated effector memory CD45RA+ cells. The protocol was immunoSEQ multiplex PCR, while the TCRdb copy is restricted to in-frame clones and leaves out a portion. The sample has 2 million to 2.5 million clones; over 85% are singletons. Input material: naive CD8+ T cells sorted from blood. All receptors derive from a man in his late teens or twenties in good health.

The gene calls are TRBV19 and TRBJ2-1, with 8 bases aligning to TRBD1. Per the germline V gene, CDR1 is LNHDA and CDR2 is SQIVND (reference sequence). This CDR3 region has 16 residues. After removal of 5 bases from V and 6 bases from J, the junction contained 12 bases not matched to a gene. The CDR3 sequence: CASSYLDRATLNEQFF. CDR3 nucleotides: TGTGCCAGTAGTTACCTGGACAGGGCTACCCTCAATGAGCAGTTCTTC.

The chain has TRBV9 and TRBJ2-7, with 7 bases identical to TRBD2. CDR3 length equals 17 residues. V dropped 4 bases and J dropped 2; count of bases not matched to a gene: 15. Germline assignment: CDR1 SGDLS and CDR2 YYNGEE. As DNA, the CDR3 is TGTGCCAGCAGCCCCGGGGGAGGAGGCGGGAGACCCTACGAGCAGTACTTC. Protein sequence: CASSPGGGGGRPYEQYF.

The chain couples TRBV7-8 to TRBJ1-1, with D unclear. Germline-derived CDR1 and CDR2 are SGHVS and FQNEAQ. The CDR3 contains 15 residues. Trimming left V 4 bases short and J 1 base short, with 13 bases between. Here the CDR3 DNA reads TGTGCCAGCAGCTCCTGGGTAGACTGGAACACTGAAGCTTTCTTT. This encodes CASSSWVDWNTEAFF.

In this sample, this clone turned up once. This chain uses TRBV29-1 with TRBJ2-7; D possibly corresponds to TRBD2 (6 bases). This CDR3 comprises 15 residues. From germline, CDR1 is SQVTM and CDR2 ANQGSEA. Trimming pared 1 base from V and 0 bases from J, leaving 13 bases between. The CDR3 region has the DNA TGCAGCGTTGAAGGGTATAGCGGAGGCTCCTACGAGCAGTACTTC. It encodes CSVEGYSGGSYEQYF.

V is TRBV30 and J is TRBJ1-2; D remains ambiguous. V was clipped by 8 bases and J by 4 bases, with 8 bases between them. This CDR3 comprises 10 residues. CDR1 is GTSNPN and CDR2 is SVGIG in the germline V gene (reference sequence). The CDR3 DNA reads TGTGCCACGGACGGCTATGGCTACACCTTC. Amino acid sequence: CATDGYGYTF.

J is TRBJ2-2 and V is TRBV4-3; 8 bases agree with TRBD2. J was trimmed by 1 base and V by 1 base; bases with no gene match: 2. Looked up from germline, CDR1 is LGHNA and CDR2 is YSLEER. This CDR3 has 16 amino acids. The CDR3 coding sequence is TGCGCCAGCAGCCAAGGACTAGCGAAGAACACCGGGGAGCTGTTTTTT. Translation gives CASSQGLAKNTGELFF.

The V and J genes are TRBV6-5 and TRBJ2-3; the D gene could be TRBD1 or TRBD2 (5 bases each). Deletions cut 0 bases from V and 2 bases from J, with 9 bases between. This CDR3 has 15 residues. In germline, CDR1 is MNHEY, CDR2 SVGAGI. CDR3 sequence: CASSYSGTLTDTQYF. For the CDR3, the DNA is TGTGCCAGCAGTTACTCGGGGACCCTCACAGATACGCAGTATTTT.

The V call is TRBV9, the J call TRBJ2-1; TRBD1 matches at 7 bases. Looked up from germline, CDR1 is SGDLS and CDR2 is YYNGEE. This CDR3 contains 17 residues. Unmatched junction bases numbered 6, after V lost 0 bases and J lost 0 bases. The CDR3 here is CASSVGYRGPSYNEQFF. The CDR3 coding sequence is TGTGCCAGCAGCGTAGGATACAGGGGCCCCTCCTACAATGAGCAGTTCTTC.

The rearrangement links TRBV5-4 to TRBJ1-3, with D maybe TRBD1 (5 bases). Germline-derived CDR1 and CDR2 are SGHNT and YYREEE (reference sequence). This CDR3 is built from 15 residues. Trimming removed 2 bases from V and 0 bases from J, with 9 bases in between. The CDR3 is CASSFNGGSGNTIYF. The CDR3, as DNA: TGTGCCAGCAGCTTCAACGGGGGCTCTGGAAACACCATATATTTT.

The chain recombines TRBV15 with TRBJ1-5; no clear D. V lost 1 base and J 4 bases, leaving 8 bases between the germline ends. Germline V gene lookup returns CDR1 LNHNV and CDR2 YYDKDF (reference sequence). This CDR3 comprises 14 residues. DNA for the CDR3: TGTGCCACCAGCAGAGTCCCCGCGAATCAGCCCCAGCATTTT. It codes for CATSRVPANQPQHF.

The V and J genes are TRBV5-6 and TRBJ2-7; tentative D call: TRBD2 (6 bases). CDR3 size: 14 residues. Germline loops: CDR1 SGHDT, CDR2 YYEEEE. V shed 4 bases and J shed 1 base, with 12 bases lying between them. In nucleotides, the CDR3 is TGTGCCAGCAGCCTGGCGGCGGGGTCCTACGAGCAGTACTTC. This codes for CASSLAAGSYEQYF. Variable domain in full (rest from reference TRBV5-6 and TRBJ2-7): DAGVTQSPTHLIKTRGQQVTLRCSPKSGHDTVSWYQQALGQGPQFIFQYYEEEERQRGNFPDRFSGHQFPNYSSELNVNALLLGDSALYLCASSLAAGSYEQYFGPGTRLTVT.

The chain links TRBV7-6 to TRBJ2-2; D ambiguous. The CDR3 has 16 amino acids. Germline V gives CDR1 SGHVS, CDR2 FNYEAQ. The V gene lost 6 bases and the J gene lost 0 bases, with 14 bases spanning the gap. Written as DNA, the CDR3 is TGTGCCAGCAGTCCCACCTGGTCTACGAACACCGGGGAGCTGTTTTTT. It encodes CASSPTWSTNTGELFF.

The chain links TRBV9 to TRBJ2-7; the match to TRBD1 covers 7 bases. The CDR3 has 14 amino acids. Unmatched junction bases numbered 3, after V lost 0 bases and J lost 3 bases. In germline, CDR1 is SGDLS, CDR2 YYNGEE. In DNA form, the CDR3 reads TGTGCCAGCAGCGTAGGGGACAGCATCTACGAGCAGTACTTC. Translation gives CASSVGDSIYEQYF.

V usage is TRBV7-2 and J usage is TRBJ2-2, with D unresolved. This CDR3 is 13 amino acids long. Germline values: CDR1 SGHTA, CDR2 FQGNSA. V shed 5 bases and J shed 6 bases, with 10 bases lying between them. CDR3 coding DNA: TGTGCCAGCAGCCTGACTTTCTCCGGGGAGCTGTTTTTT. This sequence encodes CASSLTFSGELFF.

The chain carries TRBV30 and TRBJ1-6; D gene unclear. Germline V lookup: CDR1 GTSNPN, CDR2 SVGIG (reference sequence). With 0 bases removed from V and 12 bases from J, the gap between germline ends came to 12 bases. The CDR3 extends over 13 amino acids. The CDR3 region has the DNA TGTGCCTGGAGTGTAGAATTAAACTTACCCCTCCACTTT. The encoded protein is CAWSVELNLPLHF.

The gene calls are TRBV25-1 and TRBJ2-5; 8 nucleotides align to TRBD2. The CDR3 runs 13 residues. The junction had 4 bases not matched to a gene; V was cut back by 5 bases and J by 5 bases. CDR1 MGHDK and CDR2 SYGVNS come from the germline V gene. Written as DNA, the CDR3 is TGTGCCAGCAGTCCACGACTAGCGGAGACCCAGTACTTC. It is translated as CASSPRLAETQYF.

This chain joins TRBV10-1 and TRBJ1-1, with D maybe TRBD1 (5 bases). CDR1 WNHNN and CDR2 SYGVQD come from the germline V gene (reference sequence). V was shortened by 4 bases and J by 4 bases, with 13 bases between the two germline ends. There are 14 residues in the CDR3. This CDR3 is CASSVRASGTEAFF. CDR3 DNA: TGCGCCAGCAGTGTCAGGGCCTCGGGCACTGAAGCTTTCTTT.